The 26 T cell receptor beta chains below all came from one sample that was sequenced in a study of regulatory dendritic cells for organ transplantation. Their cognate antigens are unknown. Sequenced by immunoSEQ multiplex PCR; TCRdb stores in-frame clones only, minus some. The repertoire includes around 12,000 clones, roughly 90% of them detected once, and 0.2% to 0.25% sits in the top ten. Sorted T cells were CFSE-labeled and cultured less than 6 days with allogeneic regulatory or mature dendritic cells at 1:10. What was sequenced was naive CD8+ T cells from blood cultured with regulatory dendritic cells. Indicated subset: CD45RA+ naive T cells. The receptors stem from a human donor in good health.

The chain joins TRBV7-3 to TRBJ2-2; possible D gene TRBD1, 6 bases. The germline V gene encodes CDR1 SGHTA and CDR2 FQGTGA. The CDR3 sequence is 17 residues long. V was shortened by 5 bases and J by 0 bases, with 16 bases between the two germline ends. The CDR3 protein is CASSKTIRTANTGELFF. Here the CDR3 DNA reads TGTGCCAGCAGCAAAACTATCCGGACAGCGAACACCGGGGAGCTGTTTTTT. Full variable domain (outside the CDR3, taken from reference TRBV7-3 and TRBJ2-2): GAGVSQTPSNKVTEKGKYVELRCDPISGHTALYWYRQSLGQGPEFLIYFQGTGAADDSGLPNDRFFAVRPEGSVSTLKIQRTERGDSAVYLCASSKTIRTANTGELFFGEGSRLTVL.

This rearrangement joins TRBV4-1 to TRBJ2-7; 7 nucleotides agree with TRBD1. Germline V lookup: CDR1 MGHRA, CDR2 YSYEKL. J was trimmed by 3 bases and V by 4 bases; bases with no gene match: 15. The CDR3 contains 17 residues. The CDR3: CASSRLTRQGVLYEQYF. In DNA form, the CDR3 reads TGCGCCAGCAGCCGCCTAACGCGCCAGGGGGTCCTCTACGAGCAGTACTTC.

This clone was seen a handful of times. This chain joins TRBV9 and TRBJ2-7; 9 nucleotides line up with TRBD1. V was pared by 0 bases and J by 4 bases, with 2 bases of the junction left unmatched. The CDR3 has 14 residues. From germline, CDR1 is SGDLS and CDR2 YYNGEE. The CDR3 region is CASSVGTGAYEQYF. The CDR3 DNA follows: TGTGCCAGCAGCGTAGGGACAGGGGCTTACGAGCAGTACTTC.

V is TRBV5-1 and J is TRBJ2-2; possible D gene TRBD1, 5 bases. The CDR3 consists of 15 residues. Per the germline V gene, CDR1 is SGHRS and CDR2 is YFSETQ. Trimming stripped 0 bases from V and 6 bases from J, with 12 bases between. The CDR3 sequence: CASSLDQGRAGELFF. CDR3 DNA: TGCGCCAGCAGCTTGGATCAGGGCAGGGCCGGGGAGCTGTTTTTT.

This clone was counted a single time. The CDR3, as DNA: TGTGCCAGCAGCTATAGGTTACGCGGGGGGGGGACAGATACGCAGTATTTT. Protein sequence: CASSYRLRGGGTDTQYF. The genes are TRBV5-4 and TRBJ2-3; the match to TRBD2 covers 9 bases. The length of the CDR3 is 17 residues. Germline CDR1 reads SGHNT; CDR2 reads YYREEE (reference sequence). Trimming at V came to 3 bases and at J to 3 bases, leaving 11 bases not matched to a gene.

The rearrangement joins TRBV27 to TRBJ1-1; 7 bases are a match to TRBD1. Trimming took 2 bases from V and 4 from J; bases not matched to a gene: 4. The V gene's germline CDR1 is MNHEY and CDR2 SMNVEV (reference sequence). This CDR3 region has 14 residues. The CDR3 spells CASSLQGGGTEAFF. For the CDR3, the DNA is TGTGCCAGCAGTTTACAGGGGGGCGGCACTGAAGCTTTCTTT.

The chain has TRBV7-3 and TRBJ1-1, with 12 bases fitting TRBD1. Germline V CDR1 and CDR2: SGHTA, FQGTGA. The CDR3 loop spans 16 amino acids. The V and J ends lost 5 bases and 3 bases, in that order; junction bases with no gene match: 7. The DNA of the CDR3 is TGTGCCAGCAGCCCGGGACAGGGGGCATCGGACACTGAAGCTTTCTTT. Protein product: CASSPGQGASDTEAFF.

V usage is TRBV2 and J usage is TRBJ1-2; TRBD1 is a possible D gene (5 bases). Germline V CDR1 and CDR2: SNHLY, FYNNEI. This CDR3 region has 15 residues. Trimming shortened V by 1 base and J by 5 bases, and 14 bases separated the two germline ends. Here the CDR3 DNA reads TGTGCCAGCAGTGAAGTCGAAAAAGCAGGGTATGGCTACACCTTC. Translating gives CASSEVEKAGYGYTF.

The rearrangement uses TRBV7-8 and TRBJ2-7, with a possible D match to TRBD1 (6 bases). In germline, CDR1 is SGHVS, CDR2 FQNEAQ. V lost 8 bases and J 5 bases, leaving 25 bases between the germline ends. CDR3 length equals 16 residues. CDR3 DNA: TGTGCCAGCTTCCCCAGGGGTCGTCCCTCGGGGAACGAGCAGTACTTC. Translation gives CASFPRGRPSGNEQYF.

The sample holds one count of this clone. The V call is TRBV6-1, the J call TRBJ2-3, with no clear D. The CDR3 has 13 amino acids. The germline CDR1 and CDR2 sequences are MNHNS and SASEGT. With 5 bases removed from V and 0 bases from J, the gap between germline ends came to 6 bases. CDR3 region: CASSTYSTDTQYF. For the CDR3, the DNA is TGTGCCAGCAGTACCTACAGCACAGATACGCAGTATTTT.

The chain carries TRBV6-5 and TRBJ2-3; 12 bases are shared with TRBD2. The CDR3 is made up of 16 amino acids. V shed 2 bases, J shed 6 bases, and the junction held 6 bases outside the gene matches. In germline, CDR1 is MNHEY, CDR2 SVGAGI. CDR3: CASSYLLAGGMDTQYF. The DNA for the CDR3 is TGTGCCAGCAGTTACCTACTAGCGGGAGGAATGGATACGCAGTATTTT.

V is TRBV28 and J is TRBJ2-7, with 15 positions matching TRBD2. The V gene end was trimmed by 6 bases and the J gene end by 3 bases; junction bases not matched to a gene: 18. The CDR3 loop spans 20 amino acids. CDR1 and CDR2 from the germline V gene are MDHEN and SYDVKM. The CDR3 sequence: CASRGLAGGPKSRLLYEQYF. The CDR3 nucleotides are TGTGCCAGCAGGGGACTAGCGGGAGGTCCCAAAAGCCGACTCCTCTACGAGCAGTACTTC.

This clone appeared once. The chain is built from TRBV9 and TRBJ2-7, with D possibly being TRBD1 or TRBD2 (5 bases each). The V end was cut by 3 bases, the J end by 0 bases, with 16 bases between. CDR3 length: 16 residues. Germline CDR1 is SGDLS and CDR2 is YYNGEE. The CDR3 here is CASSAPTGTSSYEQYF. The CDR3 DNA is TGTGCCAGCAGCGCCCCCACCGGGACCAGCTCCTACGAGCAGTACTTC.

The CDR3 reads CASSEFAKPQHF. DNA of the CDR3: TGTGCCAGCAGTGAATTTGCGAAGCCCCAGCATTTT. The chain couples TRBV2 to TRBJ1-5; D ambiguous. V lost 2 bases and J 8 bases, leaving 7 bases between the germline ends. CDR1 is SNHLY and CDR2 is FYNNEI in the germline V gene. The CDR3 is 12 residues long. Complete variable domain (other parts from reference TRBV2 and TRBJ1-5): EPEVTQTPSHQVTQMGQEVILRCVPISNHLYFYWYRQILGQKVEFLVSFYNNEISEKSEIFDDQFSVERPDGSNFTLKIRSTKLEDSAMYFCASSEFAKPQHFGDGTRLSIL.

The chain couples TRBV4-3 to TRBJ1-2; no definite D call. Trimming took off 3 bases at V and 0 bases at J, with 11 bases between the two ends. From germline, CDR1 is LGHNA and CDR2 YSLEER. The CDR3 spans 15 residues. The chain's CDR3 is CASSHDRTTNYGYTF. CDR3 DNA: TGCGCCAGCAGCCATGATCGGACTACTAACTATGGCTACACCTTC.

This clone has just one count. J is TRBJ1-5 and V is TRBV27, with 8 bases identical to TRBD1. The CDR3 sequence is 15 residues long. Trimming took 3 bases from V and 3 from J; bases not matched to a gene: 4. CDR1 is MNHEY, CDR2 SMNVEV, per germline (reference sequence). CDR3 nucleotides: TGTGCCAGCAGTTTCCAGGGGGCGGACAATCAGCCCCAGCATTTT. Translating it yields CASSFQGADNQPQHF.

V and J are TRBV27 and TRBJ1-2; weak D call: TRBD1 (6 bases). CDR3 size: 13 residues. V lost 1 base and J lost 6, with 9 bases in between. Germline CDR1 is MNHEY and CDR2 is SMNVEV (reference sequence). CDR3 protein: CASSLWNRDGYTF. CDR3 nucleotides: TGTGCCAGCAGTTTATGGAACAGGGATGGCTACACCTTC.

This clone has just a few counts. The rearrangement uses TRBV2 and TRBJ1-1; D perhaps matches TRBD1 (6 bases). V lost 10 bases to trimming and J lost 1 base, with 10 bases between them. The CDR3 is made up of 12 amino acids. Germline assignment: CDR1 SNHLY and CDR2 FYNNEI. CDR3 DNA sequence: TGTGCCATCCCACAGGGGAACACTGAAGCTTTCTTT. Translation: CAIPQGNTEAFF.

This clone was picked up one time. The chain couples TRBV7-9 to TRBJ1-1; D is perhaps TRBD1 (5 bases). The CDR3 is 15 residues long. V lost 4 bases, J lost 1 base, and 13 bases lay in between. The germline V gene encodes CDR1 SEHNR and CDR2 FQNEAQ (reference sequence). The CDR3, as DNA: TGTGCCAGCAGCTCAGGGTGGAGCCAGAACACTGAAGCTTTCTTT. Protein sequence: CASSSGWSQNTEAFF.

V usage is TRBV5-4 and J usage is TRBJ2-1, with D uncertain. Germline-derived CDR1 and CDR2 are SGHNT and YYREEE (reference sequence). CDR3 size: 12 residues. V lost 0 bases and J 12 bases, leaving 10 bases between the germline ends. CDR3 in amino acids: CASSLGKRWQFF. In nucleotides, the CDR3 is TGTGCCAGCAGCTTGGGGAAGAGATGGCAGTTCTTC.

This sequence joins TRBV2 and TRBJ2-7, with D perhaps TRBD1 (6 bases). V lost 5 bases to trimming and J lost 3 bases, with 11 bases between them. The V gene's germline CDR1 is SNHLY and CDR2 FYNNEI. This CDR3 has 13 residues. DNA of the CDR3: TGTGCCAGCAGTTTTGGACAGTTCTACGAGCAGTACTTC. Its protein is CASSFGQFYEQYF.

The rearrangement links TRBV9 to TRBJ2-7; the D gene could be TRBD1 or TRBD2 (5 bases each). Germline-derived CDR1 and CDR2 are SGDLS and YYNGEE. The CDR3 consists of 14 residues. V lost 0 bases, J lost 2 bases, and 9 bases lay in between. DNA of the CDR3: TGTGCCAGCAGCGTAGGTGGGGGTACCTACGAGCAGTACTTC. It translates to CASSVGGGTYEQYF.

CDR3 sequence reads: CASSVADSHAYEQYF. In DNA, the CDR3 is TGTGCCAGCAGCGTAGCTGACAGTCACGCCTACGAGCAGTACTTC. This chain links TRBV9 with TRBJ2-7; D might be TRBD1 (5 bases). CDR1 and CDR2 from the germline V gene are SGDLS and YYNGEE. The V end lost 0 bases, the J end lost 2 bases, and 12 bases lay between the germline ends. The CDR3 runs to 15 residues.

This sequence joins TRBV4-3 and TRBJ2-7; 9 bases are a match to TRBD1. The germline CDR1 and CDR2 sequences are LGHNA and YSLEER. Trimming cost V 4 bases and J 6 bases; bases outside gene matches: 7. The CDR3 contains 14 residues. CDR3: CASSPGTGLLEQYF. The CDR3 DNA sequence: TGCGCCAGCAGCCCAGGGACAGGGTTACTCGAGCAGTACTTC.

This clone was seen more than once but under ten times. CDR3 DNA sequence: TGTGCCAGCAGCTTAGCTCTCTTGACCGGAGAGGGCTACACCTTC. Translation gives CASSLALLTGEGYTF. V is TRBV7-2 and J is TRBJ1-2, with D unclear. The CDR3 covers 15 residues. Trimming removed 0 bases from V and 8 bases from J, with 16 bases in between. Germline V gives CDR1 SGHTA, CDR2 FQGNSA.

This rearrangement joins TRBV30 to TRBJ1-1; 7 bases map to TRBD1. This CDR3 region has 12 residues. The germline CDR1 and CDR2 sequences are GTSNPN and SVGIG (reference sequence). The junction had 3 bases not matched to a gene; V was cut back by 5 bases and J by 3 bases. This chain's CDR3 is CAWQDRYTEAFF. The CDR3 nucleotides read TGTGCCTGGCAGGACAGGTACACTGAAGCTTTCTTT.